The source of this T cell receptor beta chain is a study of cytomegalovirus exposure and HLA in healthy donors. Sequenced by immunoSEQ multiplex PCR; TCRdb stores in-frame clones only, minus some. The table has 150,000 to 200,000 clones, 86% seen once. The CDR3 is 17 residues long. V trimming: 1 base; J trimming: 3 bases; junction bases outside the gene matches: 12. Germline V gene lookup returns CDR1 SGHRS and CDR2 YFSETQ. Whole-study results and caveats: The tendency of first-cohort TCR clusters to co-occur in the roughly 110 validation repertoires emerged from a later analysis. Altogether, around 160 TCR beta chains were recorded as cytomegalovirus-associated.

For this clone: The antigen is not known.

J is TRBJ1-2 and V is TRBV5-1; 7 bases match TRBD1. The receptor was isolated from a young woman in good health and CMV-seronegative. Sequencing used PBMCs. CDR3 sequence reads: CASSLSLRGQFDYGYTF. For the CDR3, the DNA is TGCGCCAGCAGCTTGTCGTTGAGGGGGCAGTTCGACTATGGCTACACCTTC. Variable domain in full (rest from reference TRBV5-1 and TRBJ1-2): KAGVTQTPRYLIKTRGQQVTLSCSPISGHRSVSWYQQTPGQGLQFLFEYFSETQRNKGNFPGRFSGRQFSNSRSEMNVSTLELGDSALYLCASSLSLRGQFDYGYTFGSGTRLTVV.